The clone carrying this T cell receptor (beta chain) showed up just once. The antigen remains unidentified. It was with 60 Vbeta and 13 Jbeta primers that the PCR ran. Assay used: immunoSEQ multiplex PCR; TCRdb lists only in-frame clones, some missing. In the table there are about 220,000 clones, more than 60% of which are singletons. This sample was included in a study of cytomegalovirus exposure and HLA in healthy donors. General study points: About 87% or about 30% of the time was how often most TCR beta V segments were productive, according to an earlier analysis.

CDR1 SGHVS and CDR2 FQNEAQ come from the germline V gene. V dropped 5 bases and J dropped 0 bases, with 8 bases sitting between them. This CDR3 is built from 14 residues. Sample: PBMCs. The chain combines TRBV7-8 with TRBJ1-3, with D possibly being TRBD1 (6 bases). The clonotype originates from a woman aged 30 to 39 in good health and CMV-seronegative. The CDR3 reads CASSDRNSGNTIYF. The CDR3 bases are TGTGCCAGCAGCGACAGGAACTCTGGAAACACCATATATTTT. The variable domain in full, completed from reference TRBV7-8 and TRBJ1-3, reads GAGVSQSPRYKVAKRGQDVALRCDPISGHVSLFWYQQALGQGPEFLTYFQNEAQLDKSGLPSDRFFAERPEGSVSTLKIQRTQQEDSAVYLCASSDRNSGNTIYFGEGSWLTVV.